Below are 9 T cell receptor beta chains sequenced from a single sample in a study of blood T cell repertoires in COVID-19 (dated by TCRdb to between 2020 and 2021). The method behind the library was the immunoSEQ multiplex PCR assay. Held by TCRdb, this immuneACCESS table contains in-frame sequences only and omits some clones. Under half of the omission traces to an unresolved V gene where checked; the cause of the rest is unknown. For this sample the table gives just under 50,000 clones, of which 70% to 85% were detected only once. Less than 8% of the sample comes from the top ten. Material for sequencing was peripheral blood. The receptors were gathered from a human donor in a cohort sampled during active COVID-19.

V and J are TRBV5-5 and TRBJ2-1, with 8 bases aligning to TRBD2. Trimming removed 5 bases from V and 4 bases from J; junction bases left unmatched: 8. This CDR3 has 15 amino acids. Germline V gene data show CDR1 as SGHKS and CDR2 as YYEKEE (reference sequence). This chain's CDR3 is CASRLPGLDYNEQFF. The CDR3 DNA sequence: TGTGCCAGCAGGCTACCGGGACTAGATTACAATGAGCAGTTCTTC.

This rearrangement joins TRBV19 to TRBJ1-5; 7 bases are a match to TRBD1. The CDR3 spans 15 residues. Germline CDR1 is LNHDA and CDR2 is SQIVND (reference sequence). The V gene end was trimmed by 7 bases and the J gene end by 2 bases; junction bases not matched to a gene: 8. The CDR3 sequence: CASTGTAGGNQPQHF. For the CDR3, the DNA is TGTGCCAGTACGGGGACAGCGGGTGGCAATCAGCCCCAGCATTTT.

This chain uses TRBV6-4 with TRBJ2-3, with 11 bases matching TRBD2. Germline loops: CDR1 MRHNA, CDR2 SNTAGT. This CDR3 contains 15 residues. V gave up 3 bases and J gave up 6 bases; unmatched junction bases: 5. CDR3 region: CASSDSGRALDTQYF. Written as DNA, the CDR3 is TGTGCCAGCAGTGATAGCGGGAGGGCGTTGGATACGCAGTATTTT.

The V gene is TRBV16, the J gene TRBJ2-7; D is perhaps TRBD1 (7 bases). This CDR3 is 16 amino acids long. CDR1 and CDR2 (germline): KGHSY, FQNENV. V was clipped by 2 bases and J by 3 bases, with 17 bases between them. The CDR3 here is CASSQRVGGTDYEQYF. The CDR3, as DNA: TGTGCCAGCAGCCAAAGGGTTGGGGGGACAGACTACGAGCAGTACTTC.

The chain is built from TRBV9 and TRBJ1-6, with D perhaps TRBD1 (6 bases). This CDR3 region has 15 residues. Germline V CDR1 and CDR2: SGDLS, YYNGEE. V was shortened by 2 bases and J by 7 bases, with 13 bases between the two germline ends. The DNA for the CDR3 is TGTGCCAGCAGCGTCTCGAGGACAGAGAATTCACCCCTCCACTTT. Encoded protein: CASSVSRTENSPLHF.

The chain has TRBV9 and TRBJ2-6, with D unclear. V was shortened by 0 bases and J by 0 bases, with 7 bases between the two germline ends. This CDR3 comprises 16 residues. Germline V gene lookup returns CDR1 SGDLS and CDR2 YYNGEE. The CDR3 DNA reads TGTGCCAGCAGCGTAGCTACGTACTCTGGGGCCAACGTCCTGACTTTC. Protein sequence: CASSVATYSGANVLTF. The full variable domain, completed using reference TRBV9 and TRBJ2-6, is DSGVTQTPKHLITATGQRVTLRCSPRSGDLSVYWYQQSLDQGLQFLIQYYNGEERAKGNILERFSAQQFPDLHSELNLSSLELGDSALYFCASSVATYSGANVLTFGAGSRLTVL.

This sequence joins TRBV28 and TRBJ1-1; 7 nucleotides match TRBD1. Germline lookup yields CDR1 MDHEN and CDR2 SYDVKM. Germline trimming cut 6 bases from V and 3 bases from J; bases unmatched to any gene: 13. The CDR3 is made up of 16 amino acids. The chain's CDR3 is CASSNPRSTGDTEAFF. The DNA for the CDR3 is TGTGCCAGCAGCAACCCAAGGAGTACAGGGGACACTGAAGCTTTCTTT.

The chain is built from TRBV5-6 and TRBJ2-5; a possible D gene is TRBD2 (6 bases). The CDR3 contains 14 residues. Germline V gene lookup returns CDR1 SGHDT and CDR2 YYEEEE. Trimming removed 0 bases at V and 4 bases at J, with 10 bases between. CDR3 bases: TGTGCCAGCAGCTTGGGAGGGAGGTCAGAGACCCAGTACTTC. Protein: CASSLGGRSETQYF.

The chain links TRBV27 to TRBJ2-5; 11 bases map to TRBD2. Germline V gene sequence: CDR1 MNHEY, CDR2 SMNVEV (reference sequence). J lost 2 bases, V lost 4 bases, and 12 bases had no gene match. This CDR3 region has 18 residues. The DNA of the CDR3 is TGTGCCAGCAGTTCTTCAGGCAGGGGACTAGCGGATCAAGAGACCCAGTACTTC. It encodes CASSSSGRGLADQETQYF.